This entry describes one TCR beta chain. This specimen comes from a study of blood T cell repertoires in COVID-19. Sequencing used immunoSEQ multiplex PCR; TCRdb keeps in-frame clones, though not all of them. The sample has about 410,000 clones; around nine tenths are singletons. This CDR3 region has 19 residues. V shed 2 bases, J shed 3 bases, and the junction held 13 bases outside the gene matches. CDR1 MNHEY and CDR2 SMNVEV come from the germline V gene (reference sequence). The origin of this receptor is a woman aged 40 to 55 with COVID-19, enrolled during active disease. The sample taken for sequencing was peripheral blood. The chain links TRBV27 to TRBJ2-1; 10 bases agree with TRBD1. CDR3 nucleotide sequence: TGTGCCAGCAGTTTAATGTTTCTCATAGGGACAGGGGACTACAATGAGCAGTTCTTC. This codes for CASSLMFLIGTGDYNEQFF.